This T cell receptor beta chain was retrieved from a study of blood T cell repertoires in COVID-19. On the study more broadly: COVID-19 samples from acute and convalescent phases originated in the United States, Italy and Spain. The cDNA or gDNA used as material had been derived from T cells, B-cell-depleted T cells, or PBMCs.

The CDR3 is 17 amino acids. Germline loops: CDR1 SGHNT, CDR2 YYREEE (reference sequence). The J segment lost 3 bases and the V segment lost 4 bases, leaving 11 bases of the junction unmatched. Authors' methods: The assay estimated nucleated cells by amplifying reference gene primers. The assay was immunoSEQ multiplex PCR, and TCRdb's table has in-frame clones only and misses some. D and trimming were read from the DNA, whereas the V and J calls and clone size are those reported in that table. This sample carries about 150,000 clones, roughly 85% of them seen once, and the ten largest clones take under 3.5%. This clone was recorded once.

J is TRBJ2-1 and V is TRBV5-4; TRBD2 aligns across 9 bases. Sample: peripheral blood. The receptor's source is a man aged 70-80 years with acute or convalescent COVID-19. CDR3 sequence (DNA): TGTGCCAGCAGCCCTCCCGGGGTAGCGGGAGTCTACAATGAGCAGTTCTTC. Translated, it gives CASSPPGVAGVYNEQFF.